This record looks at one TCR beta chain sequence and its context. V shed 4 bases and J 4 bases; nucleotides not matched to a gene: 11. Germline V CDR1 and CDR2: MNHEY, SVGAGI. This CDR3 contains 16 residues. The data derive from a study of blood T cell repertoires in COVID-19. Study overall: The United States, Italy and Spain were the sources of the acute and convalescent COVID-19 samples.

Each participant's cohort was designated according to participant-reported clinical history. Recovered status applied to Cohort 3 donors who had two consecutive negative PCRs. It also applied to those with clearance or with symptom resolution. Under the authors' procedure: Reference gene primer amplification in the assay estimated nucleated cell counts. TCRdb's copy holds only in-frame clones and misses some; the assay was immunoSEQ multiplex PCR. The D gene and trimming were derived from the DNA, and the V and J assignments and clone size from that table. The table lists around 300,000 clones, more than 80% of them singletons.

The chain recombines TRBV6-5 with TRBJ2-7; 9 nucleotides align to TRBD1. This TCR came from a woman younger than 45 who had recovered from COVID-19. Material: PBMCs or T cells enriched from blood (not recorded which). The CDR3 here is CASSSSGTGRFYEQYF. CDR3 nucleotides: TGTGCCAGCAGTTCCTCAGGGACAGGGAGGTTTTACGAGCAGTACTTC.